Below are 30 T cell receptor beta chains sequenced from a single sample in a study of cytomegalovirus exposure and HLA in healthy donors. Amplification used 60 Vbeta primers and 13 Jbeta primers. The protocol was immunoSEQ multiplex PCR, while the TCRdb copy is restricted to in-frame clones and leaves out a portion. The profile shows about 55,000 clones, 55% to 85% of them singletons. Sample: PBMCs. The receptor source for this set is a man aged 35 to 55 in good health and CMV-seropositive.

The chain has TRBV9 and TRBJ2-5, with D possibly being TRBD1 (6 bases). This CDR3 is 14 amino acids long. Germline V gives CDR1 SGDLS, CDR2 YYNGEE. Trimming removed 1 base from V and 4 bases from J, with 11 bases in between. The DNA of the CDR3 is TGTGCCAGCAGCGTAACAGGGACCCCAGAGACCCAGTACTTC. Its translation is CASSVTGTPETQYF.

This sequence joins TRBV5-1 and TRBJ2-1; perhaps TRBD2 as D (6 bases). This CDR3 region has 15 residues. CDR1 is SGHRS, CDR2 YFSETQ, per germline. Between the trimmed V and J ends, which lost 0 bases and 4 bases, there was a span of 11 bases. In DNA, the CDR3 is TGCGCCAGCAGCTTGGTGGCGGGATCATACAATGAGCAGTTCTTC. Its translation is CASSLVAGSYNEQFF.

This chain connects TRBV6-1 to TRBJ2-3; TRBD2 is a possible D gene (6 bases). CDR3 length: 15 residues. The germline CDR1 and CDR2 sequences are MNHNS and SASEGT. Trimming removed 3 bases at V and 0 bases at J, with 10 bases between. This CDR3 reads CASSDGGRSTDTQYF. The CDR3 nucleotides read TGTGCCAGCAGTGACGGGGGTAGGAGCACAGATACGCAGTATTTT.

The gene calls are TRBV25-1 and TRBJ1-2; a weak D match, TRBD1 (6 bases). V was pared by 3 bases and J by 8 bases, with 16 bases between. The CDR3 has 14 amino acids. The germline V gene has CDR1 MGHDK and CDR2 SYGVNS. The CDR3 reads CASSDYEGGRGYTF. CDR3 bases: TGTGCCAGCAGTGATTATGAAGGGGGACGGGGCTACACCTTC.

Only one count was recorded for this clone. The chain carries TRBV5-1 and TRBJ2-6; 9 nucleotides align to TRBD2. Germline V gene sequence: CDR1 SGHRS, CDR2 YFSETQ. Trimming at V came to 4 bases and at J to 0 bases, leaving 8 bases not matched to a gene. This CDR3 is built from 18 residues. The CDR3 region is CASSPRGGQSSGANVLTF. DNA for the CDR3: TGCGCCAGCAGCCCGCGGGGGGGCCAATCCTCTGGGGCCAACGTCCTGACTTTC.

This chain uses TRBV5-6 with TRBJ2-7, with 8 bases identical to TRBD2. The germline V gene encodes CDR1 SGHDT and CDR2 YYEEEE. This CDR3 has 15 amino acids. The V gene end was trimmed by 3 bases and the J gene end by 9 bases; junction bases not matched to a gene: 14. The CDR3: CASSSRGGSTVGQYF. CDR3 nucleotides: TGTGCCAGCAGCTCCCGGGGGGGCTCAACCGTAGGGCAGTACTTC.

In regard to this clone: Other DNA sequences in the sample encode the same CDR3. V and J are TRBV6-1 and TRBJ1-1; 8 bases map to TRBD1. With V trimmed by 0 bases and J by 2 bases, 5 bases remained unmatched. CDR3 length: 16 amino acids. Germline CDR1 and CDR2: MNHNS and SASEGT. CDR3 protein: CASSEASRGQNTEAFF. The CDR3 DNA reads TGTGCCAGCAGTGAAGCAAGCAGGGGGCAAAACACTGAAGCTTTCTTT.

This chain's CDR3 is CASSPAGDINTGELFF. CDR3 sequence (DNA): TGCGCCAGCAGCCCGGCGGGGGACATAAACACCGGGGAGCTGTTTTTT. The gene calls are TRBV5-1 and TRBJ2-2, with D perhaps TRBD2 (7 bases). This CDR3 is 16 amino acids long. The V end lost 4 bases, the J end lost 2 bases, and 15 bases lay between the germline ends. Germline V CDR1 and CDR2: SGHRS, YFSETQ. The full variable domain, rest sourced from reference TRBV5-1 and TRBJ2-2, is KAGVTQTPRYLIKTRGQQVTLSCSPISGHRSVSWYQQTPGQGLQFLFEYFSETQRNKGNFPGRFSGRQFSNSRSEMNVSTLELGDSALYLCASSPAGDINTGELFFGEGSRLTVL.

The rearrangement links TRBV30 to TRBJ2-3; TRBD1 is a possible D gene (5 bases). The germline V gene has CDR1 GTSNPN and CDR2 SVGIG (reference sequence). Trimming stripped 3 bases from V and 5 bases from J, with 12 bases between. The CDR3 is 13 residues long. This CDR3 is CAWRYGAKDTQYF. As DNA, the CDR3 is TGTGCCTGGAGATATGGGGCTAAAGATACGCAGTATTTT.

V gene TRBV7-9 combines with J gene TRBJ1-6, with D uncertain. The CDR3 length is 15 residues. V was trimmed by 2 bases and J by 13 bases, leaving 18 bases between them. CDR1 is SEHNR, CDR2 FQNEAQ, per germline (reference sequence). For the CDR3, the DNA is TGTGCCAGCAGCTTACGAGCGGGTAGTTCTACCCCCCTCCACTTT. It yields the protein CASSLRAGSSTPLHF.

The V call is TRBV2, the J call TRBJ2-5, with 7 bases fitting TRBD1. V lost 5 bases and J lost 3; bases outside the gene matches: 3. Per germline, CDR1 SNHLY and CDR2 FYNNEI. The CDR3 sequence is 13 residues long. The CDR3 spells CASSKDREETQYF. DNA of the CDR3: TGTGCCAGCAGTAAAGACAGGGAAGAGACCCAGTACTTC.

The chain combines TRBV7-7 with TRBJ1-4; D is perhaps TRBD1 (5 bases). CDR3 length: 13 amino acids. Trimming shortened V by 3 bases and J by 8 bases, and 10 bases separated the two germline ends. CDR1 and CDR2 (germline): SSHAT, FNYEAQ (reference sequence). The CDR3 DNA follows: TGTGCCAGCAGCTTCCAGGGAGGGGAAAAACTGTTTTTT. Protein: CASSFQGGEKLFF.

The chain carries TRBV30 and TRBJ1-4; no reliable D call. V lost 8 bases and J 7 bases, leaving 14 bases between the germline ends. CDR3 length: 12 amino acids. Per the germline V gene, CDR1 is GTSNPN and CDR2 is SVGIG (reference sequence). CDR3 sequence reads: CAGLGRSEKLFF. The CDR3 bases are TGTGCCGGCCTAGGGAGGAGTGAAAAACTGTTTTTT. Looking up the rest from reference TRBV30 and TRBJ1-4 gives the full variable domain: SQTIHQWPATLVQPVGSPLSLECTVEGTSNPNLYWYRQAAGRGLQLLFYSVGIGQISSEVPQNLSASRPQDRQFILSSKKLLLSDSGFYLCAGLGRSEKLFFGSGTQLSVL.

This clone has a handful of counts. The chain combines TRBV6-5 with TRBJ1-6; 12 bases line up with TRBD1. V gave up 4 bases and J gave up 12 bases; unmatched junction bases: 7. CDR3 length equals 15 residues. The germline CDR1 and CDR2 sequences are MNHEY and SVGAGI. The CDR3 sequence: CASSSGTGGIRPLHF. CDR3 DNA: TGTGCCAGCAGTTCCGGGACAGGGGGCATCAGACCCCTCCACTTT.

The CDR3 reads CASSYGTDKYEQYF. CDR3 coding DNA: TGTGCCAGCAGTTACGGGACAGACAAATACGAGCAGTACTTC. The rearrangement links TRBV6-5 to TRBJ2-7; TRBD1 matches 7 bases. Germline values: CDR1 MNHEY, CDR2 SVGAGI. The CDR3 is 14 amino acids. V gave up 2 bases and J gave up 4 bases; unmatched junction bases: 5.

The V call is TRBV4-3, the J call TRBJ1-2; TRBD1 is a possible D gene (5 bases). The CDR3 contains 15 residues. V shed 0 bases and J shed 7 bases, with 15 bases lying between them. Germline V gene sequence: CDR1 LGHNA, CDR2 YSLEER. The CDR3 region is CASSQDVEQGIGYTF. CDR3 nucleotide sequence: TGCGCCAGCAGCCAAGATGTAGAGCAGGGAATTGGCTACACCTTC.

This clone showed up just once. The V gene is TRBV19, the J gene TRBJ2-1; possible D gene TRBD2, 6 bases. V was trimmed by 2 bases and J by 4 bases, leaving 12 bases between them. The germline V gene has CDR1 LNHDA and CDR2 SQIVND (reference sequence). The CDR3 length is 15 residues. The CDR3 is CASSITGEDYNEQFF. CDR3 nucleotide sequence: TGTGCCAGTAGTATAACGGGGGAAGATTACAATGAGCAGTTCTTC. Full variable domain (rest looked up from reference TRBV19 and TRBJ2-1): DGGITQSPKYLFRKEGQNVTLSCEQNLNHDAMYWYRQDPGQGLRLIYYSQIVNDFQKGDIAEGYSVSREKKESFPLTVTSAQKNPTAFYLCASSITGEDYNEQFFGPGTRLTVL.

This clone was found a few times. This chain uses TRBV4-1 with TRBJ2-7; the D gene is possibly TRBD2 (6 bases). V gave up 0 bases and J gave up 2 bases, with 14 bases separating them. This CDR3 spans 16 amino acids. Germline CDR1 MGHRA, CDR2 YSYEKL. This CDR3 reads CASSQEGGGAPYEQYF. In DNA, the CDR3 is TGCGCCAGCAGCCAAGAAGGAGGAGGGGCCCCCTACGAGCAGTACTTC.

V usage is TRBV30 and J usage is TRBJ1-4; the D is unclear. The CDR3 has 14 residues. Germline-derived CDR1 and CDR2 are GTSNPN and SVGIG (reference sequence). The V end lost 4 bases, the J end lost 5 bases, and 14 bases lay between the germline ends. CDR3 amino acids: CAWIPSYSNEKLFF. The DNA for the CDR3 is TGTGCCTGGATTCCCTCTTACTCGAATGAAAAACTGTTTTTT.

The chain couples TRBV29-1 to TRBJ1-1, with 9 bases lining up with TRBD1. CDR1 is SQVTM, CDR2 ANQGSEA, per germline. The ends lost 6 bases at V and 5 bases at J; junction bases unmatched: 7. This CDR3 has 13 amino acids. Written as DNA, the CDR3 is TGCAGCGTATCGGGACAGGGTCAAACTGAAGCTTTCTTT. Translated: CSVSGQGQTEAFF. Full variable domain (rest looked up from reference TRBV29-1 and TRBJ1-1): SAVISQKPSRDICQRGTSLTIQCQVDSQVTMMFWYRQQPGQSLTLIATANQGSEATYESGFVIDKFPISRPNLTFSTLTVSNMSPEDSSIYLCSVSGQGQTEAFFGQGTRLTVV.

The rearrangement joins TRBV7-9 to TRBJ2-7, with D tentatively TRBD2 (6 bases). CDR3 length: 12 residues. Germline CDR1 and CDR2: SEHNR and FQNEAQ (reference sequence). V was clipped by 3 bases and J by 7 bases, with 10 bases between them. The CDR3 here is CASSFRGGEQYF. For the CDR3, the DNA is TGTGCCAGCAGCTTTAGGGGAGGTGAGCAGTACTTC.

This clone was detected only a few times. The chain's CDR3 is CASSRQGAGRNEQFF. For the CDR3, the DNA is TGTGCCAGCAGTCGACAGGGGGCTGGTCGGAATGAGCAGTTCTTC. The J gene is TRBJ2-1, the V gene TRBV25-1; TRBD1 matches 10 bases. Trimming cost V 5 bases and J 7 bases; bases outside gene matches: 8. CDR1 and CDR2 from the germline V gene are MGHDK and SYGVNS. This CDR3 has 15 residues.

V and J are TRBV6-1 and TRBJ2-5; 9 nucleotides agree with TRBD2. This CDR3 has 15 residues. With 0 bases clipped from V and 5 bases from J, the junction kept 4 bases outside the gene matches. Germline V gene data show CDR1 as MNHNS and CDR2 as SASEGT. The DNA of the CDR3 is TGTGCCAGCAGTGAAGCTGGGACTAGCACTGAGACCCAGTACTTC. Its protein product is CASSEAGTSTETQYF.

J is TRBJ2-3 and V is TRBV5-4; 7 bases are a match to TRBD1. The CDR3 extends over 15 amino acids. CDR1 and CDR2 (germline): SGHNT, YYREEE (reference sequence). V was clipped by 1 base and J by 3 bases; unmatched bases: 5. CDR3 region: CASSLSGTATDTQYF. Written as DNA, the CDR3 is TGTGCCAGCAGCTTGTCCGGGACAGCTACAGATACGCAGTATTTT.

The chain couples TRBV10-1 to TRBJ2-7, with TRBD2 matching over 7 bases. Unmatched junction bases numbered 8, after V lost 3 bases and J lost 0 bases. Germline V gene data show CDR1 as WNHNN and CDR2 as SYGVQD (reference sequence). CDR3 length: 16 amino acids. For the CDR3, the DNA is TGCGCCAGCAGTGAAGGGAGGGCGGTGAGCTCCTACGAGCAGTACTTC. It specifies CASSEGRAVSSYEQYF.

The V call is TRBV5-1, the J call TRBJ1-5; D possibly corresponds to TRBD1 (6 bases). This CDR3 spans 15 amino acids. Per germline, CDR1 SGHRS and CDR2 YFSETQ. With 0 bases removed from V and 6 bases from J, the gap between germline ends came to 13 bases. The CDR3 coding sequence is TGCGCCAGCAGCTTGGTTGCGGGGGCAGGTCAGCCCCAGCATTTT. It encodes CASSLVAGAGQPQHF.

V usage is TRBV2 and J usage is TRBJ2-2; maybe TRBD1 (6 bases). CDR1 and CDR2 (germline): SNHLY, FYNNEI. V was clipped by 5 bases and J by 6 bases, with 13 bases between them. This CDR3 is 14 amino acids long. The CDR3 DNA reads TGTGCCAGCAGTCCAACAGGGTCGGCCGGGGAGCTGTTTTTT. It specifies CASSPTGSAGELFF.

The chain employs TRBV4-3 and TRBJ2-2; D gene uncertain. The CDR3 length is 15 residues. V was cut by 3 bases and J by 0 bases, with 8 bases left in between. CDR1 LGHNA and CDR2 YSLEER come from the germline V gene. CDR3 sequence (DNA): TGCGCCAGCAGCCACCCCTCCGCGAACACCGGGGAGCTGTTTTTT. This gives the protein CASSHPSANTGELFF.

The chain carries TRBV30 and TRBJ1-1, with D unresolved. The CDR3 length is 15 residues. Per the germline V gene, CDR1 is GTSNPN and CDR2 is SVGIG (reference sequence). Trimming cost V 3 bases and J 5 bases, with 19 bases left between them. Here the CDR3 reads CAWSSGLDRGTEAFF. For the CDR3, the DNA is TGTGCCTGGAGCTCGGGCCTTGACCGAGGGACTGAAGCTTTCTTT.

This clone was seen just once. The chain carries TRBV7-3 and TRBJ1-6, with D possibly TRBD1 on 5 matching bases. Trimming pared 4 bases from V and 6 bases from J, leaving 19 bases between. The CDR3 is 17 residues long. Germline CDR1 and CDR2: SGHTA and FQGTGA. In DNA form, the CDR3 reads TGTGCCAGCAGCTCAAAGGGGCAGGGCGCTACTAATTCACCCCTCCACTTT. Translation: CASSSKGQGATNSPLHF. The full variable domain, in which reference TRBV7-3 and TRBJ1-6 provide the parts outside the CDR3, is GAGVSQTPSNKVTEKGKYVELRCDPISGHTALYWYRQSLGQGPEFLIYFQGTGAADDSGLPNDRFFAVRPEGSVSTLKIQRTERGDSAVYLCASSSKGQGATNSPLHFGNGTRLTVT.